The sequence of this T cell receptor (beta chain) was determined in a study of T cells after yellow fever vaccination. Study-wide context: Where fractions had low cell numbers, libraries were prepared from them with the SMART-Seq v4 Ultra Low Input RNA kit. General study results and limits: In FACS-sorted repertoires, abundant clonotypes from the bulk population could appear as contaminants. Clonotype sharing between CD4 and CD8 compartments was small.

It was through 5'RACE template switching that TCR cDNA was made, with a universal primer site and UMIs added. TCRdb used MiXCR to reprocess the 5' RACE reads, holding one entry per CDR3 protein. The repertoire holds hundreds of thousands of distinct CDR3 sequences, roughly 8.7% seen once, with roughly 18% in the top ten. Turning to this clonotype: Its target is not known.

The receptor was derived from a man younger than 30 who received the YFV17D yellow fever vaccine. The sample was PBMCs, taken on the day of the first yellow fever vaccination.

CDR3 loop: CASSSTGIYEQYV. In nucleotides, the CDR3 is TGTGCCAGCAGCTCTACAGGAATCTACGAGCAGTACGTC. The gene calls are TRBV5-6 and TRBJ2-7; TRBD1 might be the D (5 bases). V lost 3 bases and J lost 3, with 10 bases in between. The CDR3 is 13 residues long. Germline V gene sequence: CDR1 SGHDT, CDR2 YYEEEE.